Listed here is a single TCR beta chain. Its antigen is unknown. Qualities for individual bases were not recorded, and no much larger clone is one base off. The data derive from a study of blood T cell repertoires in COVID-19 (dated by TCRdb to the early 2020s). General notes on the study: Samples covering the acute and convalescent phases of COVID-19 were provided by collaborators in the United States, Italy and Spain. The material from the prospective study consisted of cDNA or gDNA derived from T cells, B-cell-depleted T cells, or PBMCs. The dataset comprised deeply sampled blood TCRbeta repertoires from subjects exposed to, actively infected with, or recovered from COVID-19. The repertoires were released in a freely available public database meant as a resource for research on the immune response to SARS-CoV-2. Samples came from the ongoing ImmuneRACE study (first 160 participants) plus 1,254 subjects from 6 global collaborators. The sample metadata nearly always contained a de-identified subject ID, COVID-19 status, age in years and sex. Where available, HLA class I and class II types were taken from metadata supplied by the sample provider and were not determined by assay-based typing.

Each collaborating institution followed its own protocols to collect whole blood in K2EDTA tubes. Collaborator samples were shipped for TCRbeta analysis as frozen whole blood, isolated PBMCs, or DNA extracted from either sample type. The CDR3 measures 13 amino acids from cysteine to phenylalanine. Only the CDR3 DNA stays, 39 bases, in frame from base 1. V drops 7 bases and J drops 2 bases, leaving 12 bases in between. Sequences MNHEY (CDR1) and SVGAGI (CDR2) are obtained from the germline V gene. General study outcomes and caveats: The quantity of clinical and demographic metadata differed by source and by participant and was supplied without curation.

The immunoSEQ Assay, a bias-controlled multiplex PCR, was used to amplify TCRbeta CDR3 regions from genomic DNA. In the source study's methods: The number of nucleated cells in each sample was estimated from the amplification of reference gene primers within the assay. To quantify the absolute abundance of each unique TCRbeta CDR3 rearrangement, sequence reads were collapsed and filtered. Productive Simpson clonality was computed per sample as the square root of Simpson's diversity index over productive rearrangements. TCRdb stores this immuneACCESS table with in-frame sequences only. Part of the clones is absent; in the studies checked, under half of the shortfall reflects unresolved V genes, and no reason is known for the rest. V, J and clone size reflect that table, while D and trimming were determined from the DNA. The sample yields around 160,000 clones; about 86% were counted once. The ten largest clones capture 0.99% of the sample.

The sequenced material came from peripheral blood. This sequence was found in a man aged 18 to 30 with acute or convalescent COVID-19. This sequence uses TRBV6-5 and TRBJ2-7; 6 matching bases give a weak D call of TRBD1. The nucleotide sequence reads as follows: TGTGCCAGCACTAAAAGGGGGACCTACGAGCAGTACTTC. Its protein is CASTKRGTYEQYF.